The T cell receptor beta chain under discussion was sequenced for a study of tumor-infiltrating lymphocytes in primary liver carcinoma. Germline assignment: CDR1 ENHRY and CDR2 SYGVKD. The CDR3 runs 15 residues. Taking 20-30 mg of unsorted bulk tissue, the authors co-extracted RNA and DNA. Production of TCR beta cDNA used about 500 ng total RNA together with a constant-region primer. A slightly modified ARM-PCR protocol with three nested multiplex PCR rounds produced these TCR beta libraries. It was with TRBV1-TRBV30 forward primers and a C-beta reverse primer that the first two PCR rounds were run, at approximately 10 cycles each. Each CDR3 protein is one row after TCRdb ran MiXCR on the multiplex PCR reads. Counted here are roughly 22,000 distinct CDR3 sequences, approximately 80% occurring once; the ten biggest clones make up less than 40%. A word on this clonotype: At one end the junction does not follow the germline gene, possibly because of a read error.

Input material: liver tumor tissue from sampling region 2. Subset reported: tumor region T2, inferior pole. V is TRBV10-3 and J is TRBJ2-5; D gene uncertain. This TCR came from a woman aged 25 to 39 with primary liver carcinoma and hepatitis B virus infection. The CDR3 DNA is TGTGACATCACTGAGTCGGCTACCAGACAAGAGTCCCAGAACTTC. Translated: CDITESATRQESQNF.